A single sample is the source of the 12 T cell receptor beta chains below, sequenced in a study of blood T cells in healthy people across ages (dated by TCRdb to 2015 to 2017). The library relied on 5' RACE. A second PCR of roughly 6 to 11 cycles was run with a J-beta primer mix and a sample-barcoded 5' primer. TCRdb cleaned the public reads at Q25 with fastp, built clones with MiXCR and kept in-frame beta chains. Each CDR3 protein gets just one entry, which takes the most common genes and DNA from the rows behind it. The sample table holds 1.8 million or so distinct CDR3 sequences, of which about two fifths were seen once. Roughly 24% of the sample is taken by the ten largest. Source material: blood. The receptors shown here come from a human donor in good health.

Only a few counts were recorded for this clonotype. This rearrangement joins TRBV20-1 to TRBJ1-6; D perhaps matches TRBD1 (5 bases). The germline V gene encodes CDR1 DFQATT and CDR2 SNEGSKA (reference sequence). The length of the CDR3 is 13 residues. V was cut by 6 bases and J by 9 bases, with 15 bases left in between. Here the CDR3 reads CSAGREQGSPLHF. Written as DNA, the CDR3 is TGCAGTGCGGGCCGCGAGCAGGGTTCACCCCTCCACTTT.

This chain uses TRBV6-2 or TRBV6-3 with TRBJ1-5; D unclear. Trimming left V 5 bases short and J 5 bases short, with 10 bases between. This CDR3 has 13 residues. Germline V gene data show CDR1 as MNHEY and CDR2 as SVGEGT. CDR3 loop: CASSRGLHQPQHF. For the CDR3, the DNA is TGTGCCAGCAGTCGCGGGCTCCATCAGCCCCAGCATTTT.

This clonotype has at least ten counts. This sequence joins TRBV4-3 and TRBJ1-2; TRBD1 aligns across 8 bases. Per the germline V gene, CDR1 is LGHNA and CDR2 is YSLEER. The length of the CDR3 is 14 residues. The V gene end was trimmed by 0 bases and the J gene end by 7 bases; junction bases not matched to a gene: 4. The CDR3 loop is CASSQDSQGAGYTF. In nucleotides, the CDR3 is TGCGCCAGCAGCCAAGATAGTCAGGGGGCTGGCTACACCTTC.

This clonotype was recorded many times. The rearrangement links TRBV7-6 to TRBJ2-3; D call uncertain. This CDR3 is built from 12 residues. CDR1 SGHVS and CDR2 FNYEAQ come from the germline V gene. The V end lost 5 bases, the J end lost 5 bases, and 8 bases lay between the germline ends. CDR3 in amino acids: CASSPHGDTQYF. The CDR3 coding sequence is TGTGCCAGCAGCCCCCACGGAGATACGCAGTATTTT.

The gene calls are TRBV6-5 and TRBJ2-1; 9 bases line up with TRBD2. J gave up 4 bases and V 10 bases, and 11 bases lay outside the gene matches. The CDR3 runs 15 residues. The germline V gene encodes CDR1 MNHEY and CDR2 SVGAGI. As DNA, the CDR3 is TGTGCCACCTCCCGAGATAGCGGGGGTTACAATGAGCAGTTCTTC. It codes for CATSRDSGGYNEQFF.

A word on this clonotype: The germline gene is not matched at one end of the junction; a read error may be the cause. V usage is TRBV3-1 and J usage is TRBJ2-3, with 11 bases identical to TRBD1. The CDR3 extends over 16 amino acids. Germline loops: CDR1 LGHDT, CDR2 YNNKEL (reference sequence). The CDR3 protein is CTSSPGQGVTTDTQYF. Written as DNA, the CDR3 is TGTACCAGCAGCCCGGGACAGGGGGTAACCACAGATACGCAGTATTTT.

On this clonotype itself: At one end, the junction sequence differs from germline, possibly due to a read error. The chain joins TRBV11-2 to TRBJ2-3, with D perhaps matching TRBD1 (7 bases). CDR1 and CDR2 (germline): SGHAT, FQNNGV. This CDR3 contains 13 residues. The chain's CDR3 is CASSFRGAATQYF. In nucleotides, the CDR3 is TGCGCCAGCAGCTTCAGGGGGGCAGCTACGCAGTATTTT.

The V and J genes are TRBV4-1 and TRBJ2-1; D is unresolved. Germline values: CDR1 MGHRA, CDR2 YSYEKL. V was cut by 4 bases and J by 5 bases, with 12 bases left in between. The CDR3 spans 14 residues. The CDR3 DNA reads TGCGCCAGCAGCCCCCATAGCACCAACAATGAGCAGTTCTTC. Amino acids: CASSPHSTNNEQFF.

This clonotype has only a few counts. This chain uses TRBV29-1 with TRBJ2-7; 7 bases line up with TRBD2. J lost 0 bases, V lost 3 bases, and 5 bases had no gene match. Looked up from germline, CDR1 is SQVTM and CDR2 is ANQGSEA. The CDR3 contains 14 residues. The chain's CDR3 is CSVDLAEDSYEQYF. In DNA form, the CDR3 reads TGCAGCGTTGATCTAGCGGAAGACTCCTACGAGCAGTACTTC.

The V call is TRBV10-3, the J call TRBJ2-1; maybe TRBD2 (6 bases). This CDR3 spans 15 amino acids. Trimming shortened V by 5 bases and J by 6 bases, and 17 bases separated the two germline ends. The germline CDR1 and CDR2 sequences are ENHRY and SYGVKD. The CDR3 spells CAISRNRDSGNEQFF. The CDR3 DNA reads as TGTGCCATCAGTCGTAACCGGGACTCTGGCAATGAGCAGTTCTTC.

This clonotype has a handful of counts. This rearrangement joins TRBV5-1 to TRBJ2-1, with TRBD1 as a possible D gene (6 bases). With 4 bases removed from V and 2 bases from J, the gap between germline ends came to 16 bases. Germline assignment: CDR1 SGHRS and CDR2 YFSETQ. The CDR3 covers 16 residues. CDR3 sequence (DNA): TGCGCCAGCAGCAGCAGCCCCAACAGGGCCTACAATGAGCAGTTCTTC. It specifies CASSSSPNRAYNEQFF.

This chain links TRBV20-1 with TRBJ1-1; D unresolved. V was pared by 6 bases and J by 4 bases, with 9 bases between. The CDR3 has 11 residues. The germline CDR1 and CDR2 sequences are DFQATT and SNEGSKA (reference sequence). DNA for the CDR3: TGCAGTGCCAAGGACCGCACTGAAGCTTTCTTT. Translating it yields CSAKDRTEAFF.